This TCR beta chain was observed in a study of cytomegalovirus exposure and HLA in healthy donors. General observations from the study: Most TCR beta V segments were productive about 87% or about 30% of the time in an earlier analysis.

Although they were nominally healthy when sampled, donors likely had unrecorded immune exposures. The CDR3 has 18 amino acids. The J segment lost 0 bases and the V segment lost 0 bases, leaving 6 bases of the junction unmatched. The V gene's germline CDR1 is SGHDT and CDR2 YYEEEE. With 60 Vbeta and 13 Jbeta primers, the PCR was carried out. The authors' processing: Unique TCR beta chains numbered 60 million to 100 million in a later analysis, with about 11 million shared. TCRdb's table, derived via immunoSEQ multiplex PCR, lists solely in-frame clones and lacks some. For V, J and clone size, that table is used; D and trimming come from the DNA. The data contain about 190,000 clones, 75% to 90% of them seen just once; the ten biggest clones take up approximately 0.98%. Details on this clone: Its matching antigen is unknown.

This clonotype was obtained from a boy younger than 10 in good health and CMV-seronegative. The V and J genes are TRBV5-6 and TRBJ2-3; TRBD2 aligns across 11 bases. Sequencing input: PBMCs. The CDR3 reads CASSLGGLAGLSTDTQYF. The CDR3 region has the DNA TGTGCCAGCAGCTTGGGAGGACTAGCGGGTCTAAGCACAGATACGCAGTATTTT.